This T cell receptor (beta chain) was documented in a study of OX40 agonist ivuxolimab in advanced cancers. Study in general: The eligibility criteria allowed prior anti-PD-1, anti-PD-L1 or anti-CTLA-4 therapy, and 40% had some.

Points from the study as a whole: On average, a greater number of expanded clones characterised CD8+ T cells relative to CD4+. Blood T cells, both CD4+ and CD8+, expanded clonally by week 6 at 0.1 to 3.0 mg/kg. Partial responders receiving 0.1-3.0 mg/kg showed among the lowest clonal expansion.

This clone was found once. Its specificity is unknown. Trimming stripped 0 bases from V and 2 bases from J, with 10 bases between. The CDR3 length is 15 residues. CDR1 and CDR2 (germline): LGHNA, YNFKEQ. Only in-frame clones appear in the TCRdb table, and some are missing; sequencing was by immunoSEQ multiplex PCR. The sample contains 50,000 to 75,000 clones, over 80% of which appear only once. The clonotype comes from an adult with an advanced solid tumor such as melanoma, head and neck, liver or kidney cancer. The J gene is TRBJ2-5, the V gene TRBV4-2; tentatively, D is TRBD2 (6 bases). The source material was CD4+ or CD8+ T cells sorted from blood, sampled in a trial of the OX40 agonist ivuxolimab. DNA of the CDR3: TGTGCCAGCAGCCAAGATCTGGAGGGGCAAGAGACCCAGTACTTC. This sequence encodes CASSQDLEGQETQYF.